The source of this TCR beta chain is a study of vaccination effects on CD4 cells after COVID-19. In regard to this clone: Its antigen is as yet unknown.

Study findings and constraints: Late after vaccination, infection- and vaccine-induced clones showed marked clonal contraction.

Before sequencing took place, the ViraFEST assay used viral peptide pools to expand antigen-specific CD4+ T cells. Following a roughly 10-day culture, CD4+ T cells were purified. Vaccine administered to participants consisted of two doses of either BNT162b2 or mRNA-1273. The CDR3 extends over 17 amino acids. Per germline, CDR1 SGHRS and CDR2 YFSETQ. Trimming pared 0 bases from V and 3 bases from J, leaving 16 bases between. Sequencing used immunoSEQ multiplex PCR; TCRdb keeps in-frame clones, though not all of them. The data show tens of thousands of clones, around four fifths seen once. V usage is TRBV5-1 and J usage is TRBJ2-1; tentative D call: TRBD1 (7 bases). The sample consisted of CD4+ T cells from PBMCs cultured with HCoV-229E spike peptides, taken after COVID-19 vaccination. The clonotype was recovered from a human donor who received a COVID-19 vaccine. CDR3 amino acids: CASSLAGGTAVYNEQFF. CDR3 DNA sequence: TGCGCCAGCAGCTTGGCGGGCGGGACAGCGGTCTACAATGAGCAGTTCTTC.